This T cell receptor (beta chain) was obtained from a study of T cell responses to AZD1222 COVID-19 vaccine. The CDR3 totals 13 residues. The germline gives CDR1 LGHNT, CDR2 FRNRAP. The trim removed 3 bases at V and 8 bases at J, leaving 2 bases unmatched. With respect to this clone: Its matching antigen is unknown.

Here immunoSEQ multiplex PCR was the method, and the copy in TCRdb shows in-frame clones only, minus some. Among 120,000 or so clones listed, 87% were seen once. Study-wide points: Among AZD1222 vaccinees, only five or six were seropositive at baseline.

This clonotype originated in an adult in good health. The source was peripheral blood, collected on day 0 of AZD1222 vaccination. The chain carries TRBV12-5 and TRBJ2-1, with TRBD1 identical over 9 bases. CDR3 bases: TGTGCTAGTGGTTTTGGGACAGGGTATGAGCAGTTCTTC. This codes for CASGFGTGYEQFF.